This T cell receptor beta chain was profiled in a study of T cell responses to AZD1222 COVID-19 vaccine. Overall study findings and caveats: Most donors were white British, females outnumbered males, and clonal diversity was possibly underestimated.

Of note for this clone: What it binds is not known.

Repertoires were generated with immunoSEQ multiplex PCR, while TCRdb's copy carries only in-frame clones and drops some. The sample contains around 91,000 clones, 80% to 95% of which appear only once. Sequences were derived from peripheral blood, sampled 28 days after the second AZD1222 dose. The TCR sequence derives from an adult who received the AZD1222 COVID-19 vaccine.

As DNA, the CDR3 is TGTGCCAGCAGCCATCTACTCCATGAGCAGTTCTTC. Translating gives CASSHLLHEQFF. V gene TRBV14 combines with J gene TRBJ2-1; D remains unclear. Trimming left V 3 bases short and J 8 bases short, with 8 bases between. This CDR3 comprises 12 residues. Germline CDR1 SGHDN, CDR2 FVKESK.